This T cell receptor (beta chain) was profiled in a study of T cells in Graves' hyperthyroidism and ophthalmopathy. General observations from the study: Stable hyperthyroidism was told apart from ophthalmopathy by a model built on 13 V-J features.

Patients aged 18 to 65 with hyperthyroidism were newly diagnosed, with duration under 2 months. Patients having uncontrolled infection, another autoimmune disease, pregnancy or lactation were not included. TCR beta CDR3 sequences were amplified from RNA transcripts. A first-round RT-PCR of the TCR CDR3 used the HTBI primer set. TCRdb passed the multiplex PCR reads through MiXCR, listing each CDR3 protein once. Of approximately 640,000 distinct CDR3 sequences in the sample, around 15% are singletons; the top ten hold about 3.8%. Germline V CDR1 and CDR2: MGHRA, YSYEKL. V shed 0 bases and J shed 9 bases, with 10 bases lying between them. CDR3 size: 13 residues. In the case of this clonotype: Its specificity is not known.

The sequenced material came from blood. This chain connects TRBV4-1 to TRBJ2-3; no definite D call. This receptor was taken from a woman aged 25 to 45 with Graves' hyperthyroidism. CDR3 nucleotide sequence: TGCGCCAGCAGCCAAGATGCGGCATTCACGCAGTATTTT. Translated, it gives CASSQDAAFTQYF.